Each of the 25 T cell receptor beta chains below was sequenced from the same sample in a study of Ad26.COV2.S vaccination and SARS-CoV-2 variants. Treatment indicated: roughly 19 received Ad26.COV2.S at low or high dose, single or two shots; about five received placebo; per-sample allocation not given. On day 63 after the first injection, vaccine and placebo recipients gave samples. The protocol was immunoSEQ multiplex PCR, while the TCRdb copy is restricted to in-frame clones and leaves out a portion. The data show about 350,000 clones, with around 88% seen just once and around 4.5% held by the top ten. Sequenced here: peripheral blood, sampled in a trial of Ad26.COV2.S vaccine versus placebo. Every receptor here comes from a person between 18 and 59 years old who received the Ad26.COV2.S COVID-19 vaccine or a placebo.

The chain combines TRBV19 with TRBJ1-1; 9 bases match TRBD1. Germline trimming cut 8 bases from V and 5 bases from J; bases unmatched to any gene: 12. The germline V gene has CDR1 LNHDA and CDR2 SQIVND (reference sequence). This CDR3 region has 15 residues. The CDR3 reads CASLTRQGVQTEAFF. DNA of the CDR3: TGTGCCAGTCTGACCAGACAGGGGGTTCAAACTGAAGCTTTCTTT. The entire variable domain, with the rest obtained from reference TRBV19 and TRBJ1-1, is as follows: DGGITQSPKYLFRKEGQNVTLSCEQNLNHDAMYWYRQDPGQGLRLIYYSQIVNDFQKGDIAEGYSVSREKKESFPLTVTSAQKNPTAFYLCASLTRQGVQTEAFFGQGTRLTVV.

The genes are TRBV13 and TRBJ1-4; no clear D. The germline V and J ends were trimmed by 8 bases and 3 bases, with 7 bases remaining between them. Germline CDR1 reads PRHDT; CDR2 reads FYEKMQ (reference sequence). CDR3 length: 12 amino acids. CDR3 in amino acids: CASPCPNEKLFF. Written as DNA, the CDR3 is TGTGCCAGCCCCTGTCCTAATGAAAAACTGTTTTTT.

The chain joins TRBV18 to TRBJ2-7; 7 bases are a match to TRBD1. CDR1 KGHSH and CDR2 LQKENI come from the germline V gene. The CDR3 has 14 residues. Germline trimming cut 2 bases from V and 6 bases from J; bases unmatched to any gene: 7. The CDR3 DNA is TGTGCCAGCTCACCAAGGACAGGCGGAGCCGAGCAGTACTTC. Translated: CASSPRTGGAEQYF. The entire variable domain, with the rest obtained from reference TRBV18 and TRBJ2-7, is as follows: NAGVMQNPRHLVRRRGQEARLRCSPMKGHSHVYWYRQLPEEGLKFMVYLQKENIIDESGMPKERFSAEFPKEGPSILRIQQVVRGDSAAYFCASSPRTGGAEQYFGPGTRLTVT.

The chain uses TRBV4-3 and TRBJ2-1, with D unresolved. Germline CDR1 LGHNA, CDR2 YSLEER. The CDR3 runs to 15 residues. V was pared by 0 bases and J by 0 bases, with 6 bases between. The CDR3 DNA reads TGCGCCAGCAGCCAAGAACAGTACTCCTACAATGAGCAGTTCTTC. Its translation is CASSQEQYSYNEQFF.

The V and J genes are TRBV6-5 and TRBJ2-2; the D gene is possibly TRBD1 (6 bases). The germline V gene encodes CDR1 MNHEY and CDR2 SVGAGI. Trimming left V 10 bases short and J 4 bases short, with 10 bases between. The length of the CDR3 is 12 residues. In DNA, the CDR3 is TGTGCCACCCCAGGGGCCACCGGGGAGCTGTTTTTT. Encoded protein: CATPGATGELFF.

This chain joins TRBV20-1 and TRBJ2-3; D gene unclear. The germline V gene has CDR1 DFQATT and CDR2 SNEGSKA (reference sequence). The V end was cut by 3 bases, the J end by 2 bases, with 9 bases between. This CDR3 is built from 13 residues. CDR3 amino acids: CSASATLTDTQYF. The CDR3 DNA reads as TGCAGTGCTAGTGCCACACTCACAGATACGCAGTATTTT.

V and J are TRBV6-6 and TRBJ1-1, with TRBD1 matching 12 bases. The CDR3 length is 15 residues. The ends lost 8 bases at V and 4 bases at J; junction bases unmatched: 8. CDR1 and CDR2 (germline): MNHNY, SVGAGI (reference sequence). The DNA for the CDR3 is TGTGCCAGCGCCACGGGGGGACAGGGGGCCACTGAAGCTTTCTTT. The encoded protein is CASATGGQGATEAFF.

V usage is TRBV5-4 and J usage is TRBJ2-7, with TRBD2 matching 8 bases. The germline gives CDR1 SGHNT, CDR2 YYREEE (reference sequence). V lost 2 bases, J lost 2 bases, and 3 bases stayed unmatched. The CDR3 is 14 amino acids. The CDR3 coding sequence is TGTGCCAGCAGCTTCTTCGGGGGGGCCTACGAGCAGTACTTC. Its translation: CASSFFGGAYEQYF.

V is TRBV28 and J is TRBJ2-1; D call uncertain. The CDR3 has 13 amino acids. The germline V gene encodes CDR1 MDHEN and CDR2 SYDVKM. The V end was cut by 6 bases, the J end by 6 bases, with 12 bases between. CDR3 DNA sequence: TGTGCCAGCAGCCAATCCCTCTTCAATGAGCAGTTCTTC. Translation: CASSQSLFNEQFF.

The chain recombines TRBV5-1 with TRBJ2-7, with unresolved D. CDR3 length: 14 amino acids. Germline V gene data show CDR1 as SGHRS and CDR2 as YFSETQ. Between the trimmed V and J ends, which lost 4 bases and 2 bases, there was a span of 13 bases. The CDR3, as DNA: TGCGCCAGCAGCCCGAGTATGGCACCCTACGAGCAGTACTTC. It encodes CASSPSMAPYEQYF.

Comments on this clone: Other DNA sequences of this sample code for an identical CDR3. This rearrangement joins TRBV28 to TRBJ2-3; D is undetermined. Trimming shortened V by 3 bases and J by 0 bases, and 4 bases separated the two germline ends. This CDR3 has 13 amino acids. CDR1 and CDR2 (germline): MDHEN, SYDVKM. CDR3 DNA: TGTGCCAGCAGTTTTAGAAGCACAGATACGCAGTATTTT. Its translation is CASSFRSTDTQYF.

The chain joins TRBV11-2 to TRBJ2-7; D call uncertain. Trimming took 1 base from V and 0 from J, leaving 10 bases between them. Germline V gene data show CDR1 as SGHAT and CDR2 as FQNNGV. The CDR3 loop spans 15 amino acids. The CDR3 coding sequence is TGTGCCAGCAGCTTAGGAAACATTGACTCCTACGAGCAGTACTTC. Translating gives CASSLGNIDSYEQYF.

The chain links TRBV19 to TRBJ1-3; the D gene is possibly TRBD1 (5 bases). V gave up 6 bases and J gave up 5 bases, with 17 bases separating them. Germline assignment: CDR1 LNHDA and CDR2 SQIVND (reference sequence). This CDR3 region has 15 residues. The CDR3 here is CASSRDGDLRNTIYF. DNA of the CDR3: TGTGCCAGTAGCCGGGACGGAGACCTTCGAAACACCATATATTTT.

In regard to this clone: Other DNA sequences in this sample translate to the same CDR3. The chain links TRBV6-5 to TRBJ2-7; 8 nucleotides match TRBD2. V shed 7 bases and J 1 base; nucleotides not matched to a gene: 3. The CDR3 runs to 13 residues. Germline CDR1 and CDR2: MNHEY and SVGAGI. The CDR3 loop is CASNLAGSYEQYF. DNA for the CDR3: TGTGCCAGCAACCTAGCGGGTTCCTACGAGCAGTACTTC.

The chain employs TRBV7-2 and TRBJ2-7, with 9 bases fitting TRBD2. CDR1 SGHTA and CDR2 FQGNSA come from the germline V gene. This CDR3 region has 15 residues. Losses at the gene ends were 5 bases for V and 3 bases for J; bases not matched to a gene: 8. Written as DNA, the CDR3 is TGTGCCAGCAGCCCCTCTAGCGGGGACCTCTACGAGCAGTACTTC. Translated, it gives CASSPSSGDLYEQYF.

This sequence joins TRBV7-9 and TRBJ2-5, with TRBD1 matching 9 bases. Germline V gene data show CDR1 as SEHNR and CDR2 as FQNEAQ (reference sequence). J lost 5 bases, V lost 3 bases, and 7 bases had no gene match. This CDR3 region has 15 residues. The CDR3 reads CASSFWDRARETQYF. The CDR3 DNA follows: TGTGCCAGCAGCTTTTGGGACAGGGCTCGCGAGACCCAGTACTTC.

The chain is built from TRBV11-2 and TRBJ2-7; D gene ambiguous. V was trimmed by 0 bases and J by 0 bases, leaving 9 bases between them. Germline CDR1 and CDR2: SGHAT and FQNNGV. The CDR3 is 15 amino acids. CDR3 sequence (DNA): TGTGCCAGCAGCTTAGAGGCAGATTACTCCTACGAGCAGTACTTC. Its protein is CASSLEADYSYEQYF.

The gene calls are TRBV10-3 and TRBJ2-2; maybe TRBD2 (5 bases). The CDR3 is 12 amino acids. Trimming removed 7 bases at V and 5 bases at J, with 8 bases between. Germline V gene sequence: CDR1 ENHRY, CDR2 SYGVKD. CDR3 residues: CAIKEVTGELFF. CDR3 coding DNA: TGTGCCATCAAGGAGGTGACCGGGGAGCTGTTTTTT.

The chain uses TRBV2 and TRBJ2-7; 7 positions agree with TRBD1. The germline V gene encodes CDR1 SNHLY and CDR2 FYNNEI. CDR3 length: 15 residues. V was clipped by 3 bases and J by 4 bases; unmatched bases: 9. Here the CDR3 DNA reads TGTGCCAGCAGTGACGACAGGGCGCTTTTATACGAGCAGTACTTC. This sequence encodes CASSDDRALLYEQYF.

The chain uses TRBV4-3 and TRBJ2-2; D not certain. CDR1 and CDR2 (germline): LGHNA, YSLEER. V lost 4 bases and J 4 bases, leaving 7 bases between the germline ends. This CDR3 has 13 residues. CDR3 nucleotide sequence: TGCGCCAGCAGCCCAGACACCACCGGGGAGCTGTTTTTT. This gives the protein CASSPDTTGELFF.

The V call is TRBV29-1, the J call TRBJ2-1; TRBD2 aligns across 13 bases. Germline V CDR1 and CDR2: SQVTM, ANQGSEA. Trimming removed 3 bases from V and 4 bases from J; junction bases left unmatched: 15. This CDR3 comprises 19 residues. The CDR3 sequence is CSVEGAGTSGIRVYNEQFF. The DNA of the CDR3 is TGCAGCGTTGAGGGCGCTGGGACTAGCGGGATTCGGGTATACAATGAGCAGTTCTTC.

V and J are TRBV28 and TRBJ1-1, with D possibly matching TRBD1 (5 bases). V shed 3 bases and J shed 5 bases, with 13 bases lying between them. The CDR3 has 14 amino acids. The germline V gene has CDR1 MDHEN and CDR2 SYDVKM. The CDR3, as DNA: TGTGCCAGCAGTTTTTCAGGGCGAGGGACTGAAGCTTTCTTT. Translating gives CASSFSGRGTEAFF.

This sequence joins TRBV7-2 and TRBJ1-4; D is unresolved. Germline V gene lookup returns CDR1 SGHTA and CDR2 FQGNSA. Trimming removed 2 bases at V and 8 bases at J, with 18 bases between. This CDR3 comprises 16 residues. CDR3 sequence: CASSLSPPARAEKLFF. CDR3 nucleotide sequence: TGTGCCAGCAGCTTATCCCCCCCTGCTCGGGCCGAAAAACTGTTTTTT.

This clone was counted only a few times. The rearrangement joins TRBV7-6 to TRBJ1-5, with 7 bases matching TRBD1. Per the germline V gene, CDR1 is SGHVS and CDR2 is FNYEAQ. Trimming at V came to 5 bases and at J to 0 bases, leaving 25 bases not matched to a gene. The CDR3 sequence is 22 residues long. CDR3 sequence: CASSPLPPTGWDGGYSNQPQHF. The CDR3 DNA reads as TGTGCCAGCAGCCCTCTTCCCCCGACAGGGTGGGACGGAGGTTATAGCAATCAGCCCCAGCATTTT.

With respect to this clone: The germline gene is not matched at one end of the junction; a read error may be the cause. V is TRBV7-6 and J is TRBJ1-3; 7 bases line up with TRBD1. CDR3 length: 13 residues. CDR1 and CDR2 (germline): SGHVS, FNYEAQ. The CDR3 bases are TGTGCCAGCAGCCCGTTTACGGACAGGCTGACGGATTTT. Translating it yields CASSPFTDRLTDF.